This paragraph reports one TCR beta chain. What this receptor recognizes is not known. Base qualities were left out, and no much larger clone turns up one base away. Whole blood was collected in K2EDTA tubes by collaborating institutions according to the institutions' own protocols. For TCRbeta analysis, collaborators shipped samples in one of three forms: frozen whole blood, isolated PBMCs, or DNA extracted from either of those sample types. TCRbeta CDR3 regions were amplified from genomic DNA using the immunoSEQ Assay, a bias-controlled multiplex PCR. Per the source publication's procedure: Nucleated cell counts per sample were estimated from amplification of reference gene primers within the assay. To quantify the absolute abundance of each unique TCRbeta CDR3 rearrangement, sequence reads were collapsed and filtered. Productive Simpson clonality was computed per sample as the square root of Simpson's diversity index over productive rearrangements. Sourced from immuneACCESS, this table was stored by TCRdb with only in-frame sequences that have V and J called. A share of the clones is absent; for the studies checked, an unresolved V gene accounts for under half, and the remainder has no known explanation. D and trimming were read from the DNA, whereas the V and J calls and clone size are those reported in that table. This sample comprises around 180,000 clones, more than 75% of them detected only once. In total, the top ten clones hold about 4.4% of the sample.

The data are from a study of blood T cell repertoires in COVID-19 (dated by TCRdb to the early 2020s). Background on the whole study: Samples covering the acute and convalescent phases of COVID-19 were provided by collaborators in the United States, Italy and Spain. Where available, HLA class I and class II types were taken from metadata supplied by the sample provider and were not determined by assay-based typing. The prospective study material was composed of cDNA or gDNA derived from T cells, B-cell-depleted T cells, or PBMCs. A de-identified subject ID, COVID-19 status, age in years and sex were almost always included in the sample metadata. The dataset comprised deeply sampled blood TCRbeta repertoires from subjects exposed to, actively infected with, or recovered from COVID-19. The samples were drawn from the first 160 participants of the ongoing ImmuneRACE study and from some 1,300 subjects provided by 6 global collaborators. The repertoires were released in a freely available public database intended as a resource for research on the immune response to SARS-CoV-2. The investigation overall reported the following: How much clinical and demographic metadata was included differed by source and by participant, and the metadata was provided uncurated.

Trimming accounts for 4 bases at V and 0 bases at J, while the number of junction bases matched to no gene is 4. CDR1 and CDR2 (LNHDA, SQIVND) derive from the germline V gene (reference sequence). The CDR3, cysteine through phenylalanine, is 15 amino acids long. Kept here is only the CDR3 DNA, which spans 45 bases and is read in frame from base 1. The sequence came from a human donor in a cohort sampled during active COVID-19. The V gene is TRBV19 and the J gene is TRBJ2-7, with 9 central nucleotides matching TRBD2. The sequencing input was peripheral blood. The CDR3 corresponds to CASSRTSANSYEQYF. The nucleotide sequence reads TGTGCCAGTAGTAGGACTAGCGCCAACTCCTACGAGCAGTACTTC.